Shown below are 18 T cell receptor beta chains from a single sample sequenced in a study of T cells expressing NK-cell markers. No DNA is given; TCRdb re-called the 5' RACE reads and lists each CDR3 protein once. Recorded for this sample: a few hundred thousand distinct CDR3 sequences. Sequencing was carried out using blood T cells: a sorted CD56 or NKG2C T cell subset, CD4+ or CD8+ T cells, or bulk PBMC T cells (not recorded which). These receptors originate from a man aged 18 to 35 in good health.

V gene TRBV20-1 combines with J gene TRBJ1-1; the TRBD1 assignment by TCRdb is unverifiable without DNA. The CDR3 runs 14 residues. Germline CDR1 reads DFQATT; CDR2 reads SNEGSKA (reference sequence). CDR3 protein: CSAPFGGRDTEAFF.

The rearrangement uses TRBV2 and TRBJ2-2; TCRdb indicates TRBD2, and absent DNA this call remains unverified. From germline, CDR1 is SNHLY and CDR2 FYNNEI. The CDR3 runs to 17 residues. The CDR3 protein is CASSRSASGRGTGELFF.

The V and J genes are TRBV11-2 and TRBJ2-3; without DNA, the TCRdb call of TRBD2 cannot be checked. The CDR3 has 15 residues. Germline V gene sequence: CDR1 SGHAT, CDR2 FQNNGV. This chain's CDR3 is CASSFSPSGQGTQYF.

J is TRBJ2-3 and V is TRBV20-1. This CDR3 spans 15 amino acids. The germline gives CDR1 DFQATT, CDR2 SNEGSKA (reference sequence). The CDR3 protein is CSAREAERSTDTQYF.

The CDR3 is CASRTGRNTIYF. The rearrangement joins TRBV28 to TRBJ1-3; TCRdb names TRBD1, which stays unverified in the absence of DNA. The length of the CDR3 is 12 residues. CDR1 is MDHEN and CDR2 is SYDVKM in the germline V gene.

The chain uses TRBV29-1 and TRBJ2-1; lacking DNA, the TRBD2 call made by TCRdb goes unchecked. Germline V gives CDR1 SQVTM, CDR2 ANQGSEA. The CDR3 sequence is 16 residues long. The CDR3 loop reads CSVEGGTSGLYNEQFF.

The V gene is TRBV4-2, the J gene TRBJ2-3; TCRdb picks TRBD2, but there is no DNA to check that call. Germline-derived CDR1 and CDR2 are LGHNA and YNFKEQ. The CDR3 spans 20 residues. CDR3 amino acids: CASSLQGGGLAGGPTDTQYF.

The chain is built from TRBV29-1 and TRBJ2-5. The CDR3 is 17 residues long. Germline CDR1 and CDR2: SQVTM and ANQGSEA. CDR3 loop: CSVEGPRIGQPQETQYF.

The gene calls are TRBV20-1 and TRBJ2-4; without DNA, the TCRdb call of TRBD1 cannot be checked. Germline CDR1 DFQATT, CDR2 SNEGSKA (reference sequence). This CDR3 is built from 14 residues. CDR3 protein: CSARKQGSKNIQYF.

V usage is TRBV6-6 and J usage is TRBJ2-3. The CDR3 is 11 residues long. Germline assignment: CDR1 MNHNY and CDR2 SVGAGI (reference sequence). Here the CDR3 reads CASSYDQAQYF.

The CDR3 region is CASSYPPTTGEFSDTQYF. The rearrangement joins TRBV5-1 to TRBJ2-3; TCRdb returns TRBD1, unconfirmable since there is no DNA. The CDR3 is 18 residues long. Germline loops: CDR1 SGHRS, CDR2 YFSETQ.

This CDR3 reads CASSGQGAGYTF. The chain joins TRBV27 to TRBJ1-2; TCRdb lists TRBD1, though no DNA is available to test this call. CDR3 length equals 12 residues. The germline V gene encodes CDR1 MNHEY and CDR2 SMNVEV (reference sequence).

This chain uses TRBV7-9 with TRBJ1-1. This CDR3 region has 14 residues. Germline CDR1 reads SEHNR; CDR2 reads FQNEAQ (reference sequence). CDR3 sequence reads: CASSLKGPYTEAFF.

J is TRBJ1-6 and V is TRBV5-1; TCRdb outputs TRBD1, but without DNA this stays unchecked. This CDR3 comprises 15 residues. Germline loops: CDR1 SGHRS, CDR2 YFSETQ. The CDR3 sequence is CASSLTDRTLGPLHF. The whole variable domain, filled in from reference TRBV5-1 and TRBJ1-6, reads KAGVTQTPRYLIKTRGQQVTLSCSPISGHRSVSWYQQTPGQGLQFLFEYFSETQRNKGNFPGRFSGRQFSNSRSEMNVSTLELGDSALYLCASSLTDRTLGPLHFGNGTRLTVT.

This chain joins TRBV20-1 and TRBJ2-5; no DNA is available, so the TRBD2 call from TCRdb remains unchecked. This CDR3 has 11 residues. Germline V gives CDR1 DFQATT, CDR2 SNEGSKA (reference sequence). CDR3 protein: CSAGTPGTQYF.

This chain uses TRBV20-1 with TRBJ1-2. The CDR3 covers 12 residues. CDR1 DFQATT and CDR2 SNEGSKA come from the germline V gene (reference sequence). CDR3 in amino acids: CSVYVGNYGYTF.

CDR3 residues: CSASEMGTGLISNQPQHF. V gene TRBV20-1 combines with J gene TRBJ1-5; TCRdb's D call of TRBD1 is untestable without DNA. The germline gives CDR1 DFQATT, CDR2 SNEGSKA (reference sequence). The CDR3 is 18 amino acids.

The V gene is TRBV19, the J gene TRBJ1-4. Germline V gives CDR1 LNHDA, CDR2 SQIVND (reference sequence). The CDR3 covers 14 residues. CDR3 residues: CASSNRRTNEKLFF. Complete variable domain (other parts from reference TRBV19 and TRBJ1-4): DGGITQSPKYLFRKEGQNVTLSCEQNLNHDAMYWYRQDPGQGLRLIYYSQIVNDFQKGDIAEGYSVSREKKESFPLTVTSAQKNPTAFYLCASSNRRTNEKLFFGSGTQLSVL.